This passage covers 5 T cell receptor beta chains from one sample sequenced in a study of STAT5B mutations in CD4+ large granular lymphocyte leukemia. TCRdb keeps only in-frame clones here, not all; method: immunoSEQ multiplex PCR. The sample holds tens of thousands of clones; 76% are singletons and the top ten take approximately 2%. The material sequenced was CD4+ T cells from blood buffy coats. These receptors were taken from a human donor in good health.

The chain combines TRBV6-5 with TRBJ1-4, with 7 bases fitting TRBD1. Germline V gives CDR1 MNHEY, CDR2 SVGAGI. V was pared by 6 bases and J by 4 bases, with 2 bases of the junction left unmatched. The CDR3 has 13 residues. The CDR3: CASRGQLNEKLFF. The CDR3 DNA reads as TGTGCCAGCAGGGGACAGCTTAATGAAAAACTGTTTTTT.

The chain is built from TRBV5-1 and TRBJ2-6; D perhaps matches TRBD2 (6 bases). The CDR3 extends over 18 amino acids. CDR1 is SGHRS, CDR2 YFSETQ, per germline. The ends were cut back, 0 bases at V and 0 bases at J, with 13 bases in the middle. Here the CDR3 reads CASSLGGLGGSGANVLTF. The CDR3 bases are TGCGCCAGCAGCTTGGGGGGCCTCGGGGGCTCTGGGGCCAACGTCCTGACTTTC.

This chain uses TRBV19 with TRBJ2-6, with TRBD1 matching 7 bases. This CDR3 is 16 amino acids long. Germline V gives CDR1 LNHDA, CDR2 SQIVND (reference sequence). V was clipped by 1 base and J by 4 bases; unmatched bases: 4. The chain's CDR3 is CASSIGQGGGANVLTF. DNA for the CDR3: TGTGCCAGTAGTATAGGACAGGGTGGCGGGGCCAACGTCCTGACTTTC.

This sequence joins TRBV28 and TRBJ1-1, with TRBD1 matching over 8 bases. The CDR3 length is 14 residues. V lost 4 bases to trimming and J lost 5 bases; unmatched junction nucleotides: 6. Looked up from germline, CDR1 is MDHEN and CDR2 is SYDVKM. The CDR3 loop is CASSWTGKRTEAFF. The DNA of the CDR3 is TGTGCCAGCAGTTGGACAGGGAAAAGGACTGAAGCTTTCTTT.

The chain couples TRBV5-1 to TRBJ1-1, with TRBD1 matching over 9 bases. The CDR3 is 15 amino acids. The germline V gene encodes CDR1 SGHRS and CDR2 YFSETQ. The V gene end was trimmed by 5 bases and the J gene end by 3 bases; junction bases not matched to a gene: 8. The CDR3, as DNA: TGCGCCAGCAGTCGGCTGGGACAGGGAGACACTGAAGCTTTCTTT. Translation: CASSRLGQGDTEAFF.